The 8 T cell receptor beta chains given below trace back to one sample, sequenced in a study of blood T cells in healthy people across ages. Using a J-beta primer mix together with a sample-barcoded 5' primer, a second PCR was run for 7 to 11 cycles. A single record per CDR3 protein comes from TCRdb applying MiXCR to the 5' RACE reads. Of 650,000 to 1,000,000 distinct CDR3 sequences in the sample, 35% to 40% are singletons; the top ten hold 10% to 15%. The source material was blood. The receptors come from a man aged 18 to 29 in good health.

V gene TRBV5-1 combines with J gene TRBJ2-7; 7 bases match TRBD1. Unmatched junction bases numbered 5, after V lost 0 bases and J lost 2 bases. The CDR3 loop spans 15 amino acids. The germline V gene has CDR1 SGHRS and CDR2 YFSETQ. Written as DNA, the CDR3 is TGCGCCAGCAGCTTGGACCCAGGGGGAACCTACGAGCAGTACTTC. It yields the protein CASSLDPGGTYEQYF.

This clonotype was observed a handful of times. This chain connects TRBV20-1 to TRBJ2-7; TRBD1 matches 9 bases. CDR3 length equals 15 residues. V shed 0 bases, J shed 5 bases, and the junction held 8 bases outside the gene matches. Germline V CDR1 and CDR2: DFQATT, SNEGSKA (reference sequence). The DNA for the CDR3 is TGCAGTGCTAGAGACGAGGGACAGGGCTTCAACGAGCAGTACTTC. Translating gives CSARDEGQGFNEQYF.

This chain uses TRBV14 with TRBJ1-2; TRBD1 agrees at 7 bases. The V gene's germline CDR1 is SGHDN and CDR2 FVKESK. This CDR3 has 12 residues. The trim removed 4 bases at V and 12 bases at J, leaving 8 bases unmatched. The DNA for the CDR3 is TGTGCCAGCAGCCGAGCGGGTGGACAGGACACCTTC. Its protein product is CASSRAGGQDTF.

The chain carries TRBV20-1 and TRBJ2-3; D not resolved. CDR3 length equals 9 residues. The germline V gene encodes CDR1 DFQATT and CDR2 SNEGSKA (reference sequence). CDR3 nucleotides: TGCAGCGCGCCGGATACGCAGTATTTT. It specifies CSAPDTQYF.

This clonotype was found a few times. V gene TRBV7-2 combines with J gene TRBJ2-5; TRBD2 is a possible D gene (6 bases). The CDR3 contains 13 residues. Per germline, CDR1 SGHTA and CDR2 FQGNSA. Deletions cut 6 bases from V and 5 bases from J, with 13 bases between. The CDR3 sequence: CASRVGGVETQYF. The CDR3 coding sequence is TGTGCCAGCAGGGTCGGAGGGGTTGAGACCCAGTACTTC. Drawing the rest from reference TRBV7-2 and TRBJ2-5, the complete variable domain is GAGVSQSPSNKVTEKGKDVELRCDPISGHTALYWYRQSLGQGLEFLIYFQGNSAPDKSGLPSDRFSAERTGGSVSTLTIQRTQQEDSAVYLCASRVGGVETQYFGPGTRLLVL.

In the case of this clonotype: It may be a read error: a sequence one base away is much more abundant. The DNA for the CDR3 is TGTGCCAGCAGTCTAGAACTCGGACGTGGGGGGAATGGTGAGCAGTTCTTC. Translation gives CASSLELGRGGNGEQFF. The gene calls are TRBV12-3 or TRBV12-4 and TRBJ2-1; D may be TRBD2 (6 bases). Trimming cost V 5 bases and J 9 bases, with 26 bases left between them. The CDR3 length is 17 residues.

V and J are TRBV6-2 or TRBV6-3 and TRBJ2-7; 7 nucleotides match TRBD1. J lost 3 bases, V lost 4 bases, and 9 bases had no gene match. CDR1 and CDR2 from the germline V gene are MNHEY and SVGEGT. This CDR3 has 15 amino acids. The CDR3 sequence: CASSFPDRAGYEQYF. CDR3 nucleotides: TGTGCCAGCAGTTTCCCAGACAGGGCAGGCTACGAGCAGTACTTC.

Points on this clonotype: This could be a read error, since a much larger clone is one nucleotide away. The final CDR3 position lacks the conserved phenylalanine or tryptophan, pointing to a likely read error. The CDR3 coding sequence is TGTGCCAGCAGTCAAGATTATAATTCACCCCTCCACGTT. As protein: CASSQDYNSPLHV. V is TRBV12-3 or TRBV12-4 and J is TRBJ1-6; D not resolved. The V end was cut by 5 bases, the J end by 4 bases, with 6 bases between. The CDR3 is made up of 13 amino acids.